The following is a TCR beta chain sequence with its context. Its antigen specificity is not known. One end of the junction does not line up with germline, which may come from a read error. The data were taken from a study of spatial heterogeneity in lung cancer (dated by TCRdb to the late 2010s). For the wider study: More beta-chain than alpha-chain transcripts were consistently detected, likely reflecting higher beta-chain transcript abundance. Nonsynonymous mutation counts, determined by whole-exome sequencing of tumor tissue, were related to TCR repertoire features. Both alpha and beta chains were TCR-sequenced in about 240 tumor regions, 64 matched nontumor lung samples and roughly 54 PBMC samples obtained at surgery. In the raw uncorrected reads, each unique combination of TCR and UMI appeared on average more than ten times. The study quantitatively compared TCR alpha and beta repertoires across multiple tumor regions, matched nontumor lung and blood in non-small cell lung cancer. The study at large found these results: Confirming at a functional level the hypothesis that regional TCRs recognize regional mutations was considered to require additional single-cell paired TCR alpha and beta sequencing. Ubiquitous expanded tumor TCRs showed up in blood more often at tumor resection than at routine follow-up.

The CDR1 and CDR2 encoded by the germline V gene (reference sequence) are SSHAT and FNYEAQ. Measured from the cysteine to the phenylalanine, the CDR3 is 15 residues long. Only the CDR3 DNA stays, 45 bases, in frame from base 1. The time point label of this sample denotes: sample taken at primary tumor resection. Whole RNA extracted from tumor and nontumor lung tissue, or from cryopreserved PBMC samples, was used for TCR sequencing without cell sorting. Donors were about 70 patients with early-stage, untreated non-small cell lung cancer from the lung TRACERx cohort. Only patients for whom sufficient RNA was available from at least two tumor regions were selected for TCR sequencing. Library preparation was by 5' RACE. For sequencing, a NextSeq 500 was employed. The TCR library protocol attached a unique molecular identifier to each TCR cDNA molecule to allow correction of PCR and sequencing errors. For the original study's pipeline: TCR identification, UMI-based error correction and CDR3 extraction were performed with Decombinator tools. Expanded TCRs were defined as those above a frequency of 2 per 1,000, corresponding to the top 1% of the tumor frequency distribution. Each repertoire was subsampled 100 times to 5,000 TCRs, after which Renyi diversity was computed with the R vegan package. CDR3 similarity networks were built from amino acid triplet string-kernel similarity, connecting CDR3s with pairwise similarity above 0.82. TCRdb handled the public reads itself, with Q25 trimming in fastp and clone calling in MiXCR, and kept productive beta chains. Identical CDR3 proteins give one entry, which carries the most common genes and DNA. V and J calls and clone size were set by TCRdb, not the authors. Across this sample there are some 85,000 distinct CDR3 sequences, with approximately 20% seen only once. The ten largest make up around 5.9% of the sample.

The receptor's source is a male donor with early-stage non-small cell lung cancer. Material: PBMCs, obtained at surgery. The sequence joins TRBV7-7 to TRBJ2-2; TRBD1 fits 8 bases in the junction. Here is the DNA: TGTGCTAGCACCCGGCAGGGGGCGGGCACCGGGGAGCTGTTTTTT. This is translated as CASTRQGAGTGELFF.